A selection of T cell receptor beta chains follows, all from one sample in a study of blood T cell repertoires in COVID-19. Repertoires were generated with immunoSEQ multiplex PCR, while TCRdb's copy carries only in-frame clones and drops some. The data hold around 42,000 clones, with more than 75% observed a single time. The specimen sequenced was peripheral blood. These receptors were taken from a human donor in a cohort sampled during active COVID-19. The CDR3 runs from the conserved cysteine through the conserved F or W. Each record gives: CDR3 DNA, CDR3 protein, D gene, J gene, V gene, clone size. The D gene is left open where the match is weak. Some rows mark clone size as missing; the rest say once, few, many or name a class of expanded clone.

CDR3nt: TGTGCCAGCAGCTTATTGGGCGGGTTCTCCTACGAGCAGTACTTC; CDR3aa: CASSLLGGFSYEQYF; d_gene: .; j_gene: TRBJ2-7; v_gene: TRBV7-2; abundance: .
CDR3nt: TGTGCCAGCAGCTTGGGAGGCTCTGGGGCCAACGTCCTGACTTTC; CDR3aa: CASSLGGSGANVLTF; d_gene: .; j_gene: TRBJ2-6; v_gene: TRBV5-4; abundance: .
CDR3nt: TGCAGCGCTGACCTCCTTGGACAGGGGGCGTACACTGAAGCTTTCTTT; CDR3aa: CSADLLGQGAYTEAFF; d_gene: TRBD1; j_gene: TRBJ1-1; v_gene: TRBV29-1; abundance: .
CDR3nt: TGTGCCAGTAGGGCCGGGACAGGGGTCTACGAGCAGTACTTC; CDR3aa: CASRAGTGVYEQYF; d_gene: TRBD1; j_gene: TRBJ2-7; v_gene: TRBV19; abundance: .
CDR3nt: TGCGCCAGCAGCCAGTATAGGGGTGGGGAGCAGTACTTC; CDR3aa: CASSQYRGGEQYF; d_gene: .; j_gene: TRBJ2-7; v_gene: TRBV4-1; abundance: .
CDR3nt: TGTGCCAGCCTGGTCCCAGGCCGTTCCGAGCAGTACTTC; CDR3aa: CASLVPGRSEQYF; d_gene: .; j_gene: TRBJ2-7; v_gene: TRBV11-2; abundance: .
CDR3nt: TGTGCCAGCAGCCAACATCAGAACAATGAGCAGTTCTTC; CDR3aa: CASSQHQNNEQFF; d_gene: .; j_gene: TRBJ2-1; v_gene: TRBV3-1/TRBV3-2; abundance: .
CDR3nt: TGTGCCAGCAGTGAGACTAGCGGGACTTACAATGAGCAGTTCTTC; CDR3aa: CASSETSGTYNEQFF; d_gene: TRBD2; j_gene: TRBJ2-1; v_gene: TRBV25-1; abundance: .
CDR3nt: TGTGCCAGCAGTCTGGGAGGGGGGGGCCATCAGCCCCAGCATTTT; CDR3aa: CASSLGGGGHQPQHF; d_gene: .; j_gene: TRBJ1-5; v_gene: TRBV27; abundance: few
CDR3nt: TGTGCCAGCAGCTACAGGGGGTACGAGTCGGATACGCAGTATTTT; CDR3aa: CASSYRGYESDTQYF; d_gene: TRBD1; j_gene: TRBJ2-3; v_gene: TRBV7-3; abundance: .
CDR3nt: TGTGCCACCAAATCAGGGTTGGACACCGGGGAGCTGTTTTTT; CDR3aa: CATKSGLDTGELFF; d_gene: .; j_gene: TRBJ2-2; v_gene: TRBV24-1; abundance: .
CDR3nt: TGTGCCAGCAGCTTAAGGAGGCGGGTCCTAGCGGGTTCCTACGAGCAGTACTTC; CDR3aa: CASSLRRRVLAGSYEQYF; d_gene: TRBD2; j_gene: TRBJ2-7; v_gene: TRBV7-3; abundance: .
CDR3nt: TGTGCCAGCAGTTTATCAGGTAGCCCCTACAATGAGCAGTTCTTC; CDR3aa: CASSLSGSPYNEQFF; d_gene: .; j_gene: TRBJ2-1; v_gene: TRBV27; abundance: .
CDR3nt: TGCGCCAGCAGCCAAGTCCCTCCAGGGAACACCGGGGAGCTGTTTTTT; CDR3aa: CASSQVPPGNTGELFF; d_gene: .; j_gene: TRBJ2-2; v_gene: TRBV4-1; abundance: .
CDR3nt: TGTGCCAGCAGCCAGGTACTAGCGGGAGGGGCAGATACGCAGTATTTT; CDR3aa: CASSQVLAGGADTQYF; d_gene: TRBD2; j_gene: TRBJ2-3; v_gene: TRBV3-1/TRBV3-2; abundance: .
CDR3nt: TGTGCCAGCTCACCCCCGGGAGCCTACGAGCAGTACTTC; CDR3aa: CASSPPGAYEQYF; d_gene: .; j_gene: TRBJ2-7; v_gene: TRBV18; abundance: .